This is a list of T cell receptor beta chains from one sample in a study of identical twins. TCRdb reprocessed the 5' RACE reads via MiXCR and lists one record per CDR3 protein. The data hold about 890,000 distinct CDR3 sequences, with about 12% observed a single time. A further study also used this sample, focusing on yellow fever vaccine responses in identical twins.

Source material: PBMCs. The source of these receptors is a woman aged 18-29 years in good health. Both conserved end residues are part of each CDR3. D genes are given only for firm matches. Some rows mark clone size as missing; the rest say once, few, many or name a class of expanded clone.

TRBD2 TRBJ2-7 TRBV5-1 few CASSLGGTSGTYPYEQYF TGCGCCAGCAGCTTGGGGGGGACTAGCGGGACCTATCCCTACGAGCAGTACTTC
- TRBJ1-1 TRBV29-1 - CSVGLHNTEAFF TGCAGCGTCGGACTCCACAACACTGAAGCTTTCTTT
TRBD1 TRBJ1-6 TRBV7-9 few CASSLVAGGRGSPLHF TGTGCCAGCAGCTTAGTCGCAGGGGGCAGAGGTTCACCCCTCCACTTT
TRBD1 TRBJ1-2 TRBV9 few CASSTRQGRGDGYTF TGTGCCAGCAGCACCCGACAGGGAAGAGGTGATGGCTACACCTTC
- TRBJ2-3 TRBV29-1 - CSVEGVSDTQYF TGCAGCGTTGAAGGAGTCTCAGATACGCAGTATTTT
- TRBJ2-1 TRBV12-3/TRBV12-4 - CASSLARGVRNEQFF TGTGCCAGCAGTTTAGCTAGGGGCGTAAGGAATGAGCAGTTCTTC
- TRBJ1-6 TRBV4-1 few CASSQPVSPLHF TGCGCCAGCAGCCAACCGGTGTCACCCCTCCACTTT
- TRBJ1-1 TRBV29-1 few CSVDGQSQNTEAFF TGCAGCGTTGATGGACAGTCCCAGAACACTGAAGCTTTCTTT
TRBD1 TRBJ2-1 TRBV6-2/TRBV6-3 - CASSLWQGVYNEQFF TGTGCCAGCAGTTTATGGCAGGGGGTTTACAATGAGCAGTTCTTC
- TRBJ2-7 TRBV20-1 few CSARMAYEQYF TGCAGTGCTAGGATGGCCTACGAGCAGTACTTC
TRBD1 TRBJ1-1 TRBV19 few CASQAGGLMFENTEAFF TGTGCCAGTCAAGCAGGGGGCCTAATGTTTGAGAACACTGAAGCTTTCTTT
- TRBJ2-1 TRBV15 few CATSLLGGATYNEQFF TGTGCCACCAGCCTCTTAGGGGGGGCTACCTACAATGAGCAGTTCTTC
- TRBJ2-2 TRBV15 once CATSRDRGEAGELFF TGTGCCACCAGCAGAGATCGCGGGGAAGCCGGGGAGCTGTTTTTT
TRBD2 TRBJ2-7 TRBV20-1 few CSAAGTSLNEQYF TGCAGTGCAGCCGGGACTAGCTTAAACGAGCAGTACTTC
TRBD1 TRBJ2-1 TRBV29-1 - CSVESRTGGYNEQFF TGCAGCGTTGAATCCCGGACAGGGGGATACAATGAGCAGTTCTTC
- TRBJ2-1 TRBV2 - CASSEGRAHYNEQFF TGTGCCAGCAGTGAAGGGAGGGCTCACTACAATGAGCAGTTCTTC
- TRBJ2-2 TRBV2 few CASRGGLTGELFF TGTGCCAGCAGAGGAGGGCTCACCGGGGAGCTGTTTTTT
- TRBJ2-1 TRBV2 few CASTGEDSTYNEQFF TGTGCCAGCACCGGGGAGGACTCGACCTACAATGAGCAGTTCTTC
- TRBJ2-1 TRBV14 few CASSQDGTIDEQFF TGTGCCAGCAGCCAGGACGGGACCATCGATGAGCAGTTCTTC
- TRBJ2-7 TRBV5-1 - CASSPRGPGYEQYF TGCGCCAGCAGCCCCAGAGGGCCCGGCTACGAGCAGTACTTC
- TRBJ2-1 TRBV12-3/TRBV12-4 many CASSIGYNEQFF TGTGCCAGCAGCATAGGGTACAATGAGCAGTTCTTC
- TRBJ1-1 TRBV7-8 few CASSLEAGGNTEAFF TGTGCCAGCAGCTTAGAGGCTGGGGGGAACACTGAAGCTTTCTTT
- TRBJ1-1 TRBV3-1 few CASSLGQLEAFF TGTGCCAGCAGCCTCGGACAGCTTGAAGCTTTCTTT